One and the same sample provided the 5 T cell receptor beta chains below, sequenced in a study of T cells in Graves' hyperthyroidism and ophthalmopathy. The TCR beta CDR3 regions underwent amplification using RNA transcripts as the source. The TCR CDR3 first-round RT-PCR relied on the HTBI primer set. TCRdb re-called the multiplex PCR reads with MiXCR, one entry per CDR3 protein. This sample has about 590,000 distinct CDR3 sequences, with about a sixth found just once. The sequenced sample consisted of blood. These receptor sequences come from a young woman with Graves' hyperthyroidism.

At least ten counts were recorded for this clonotype. The J gene is TRBJ1-2, the V gene TRBV12-3 or TRBV12-4; D gene ambiguous. Trimming cost V 1 base and J 4 bases, with 1 base left between them. The CDR3 has 11 residues. The CDR3 loop is CASSLGYGYTF. The CDR3 region has the DNA TGTGCCAGCAGTTTAGGCTATGGCTACACCTTC.

This clonotype occurred many times. The rearrangement links TRBV11-3 to TRBJ2-1; 12 bases map to TRBD2. This CDR3 has 15 amino acids. V lost 3 bases to trimming and J lost 7 bases; unmatched junction nucleotides: 4. Germline V gene data show CDR1 as SGHNT and CDR2 as YENEEA. The CDR3 DNA reads TGTGCCAGCAGCTTCTCTAGCGGGAGGGGGAATGAGCAGTTCTTC. Translating gives CASSFSSGRGNEQFF.

At least ten counts were recorded for this clonotype. The chain uses TRBV7-2 and TRBJ2-3, with TRBD1 as a possible D gene (6 bases). V lost 5 bases, J lost 0 bases, and 15 bases lay in between. CDR1 is SGHTA, CDR2 FQGNSA, per germline. This CDR3 contains 16 residues. The CDR3 here is CASSGEQGGSTDTQYF. The CDR3, as DNA: TGTGCCAGCAGCGGAGAACAGGGCGGGAGCACAGATACGCAGTATTTT.

This clonotype was detected only a few times. V usage is TRBV27 and J usage is TRBJ2-2; D might be TRBD1 (6 bases). CDR3 size: 16 residues. The V gene lost 5 bases and the J gene lost 5 bases, with 18 bases spanning the gap. Germline lookup yields CDR1 MNHEY and CDR2 SMNVEV (reference sequence). The CDR3 loop is CASSQIRDTSTGELFF. The CDR3 nucleotides read TGTGCCAGCAGTCAGATCCGGGACACTAGTACCGGGGAGCTGTTTTTT.

This clonotype was seen ten or more times. The rearrangement uses TRBV5-1 and TRBJ2-2; 7 bases are a match to TRBD2. The junction had 15 bases not matched to a gene; V was cut back by 3 bases and J by 4 bases. Germline lookup yields CDR1 SGHRS and CDR2 YFSETQ. CDR3 length equals 18 residues. The CDR3 sequence is CASSSRPGLVLLTGELFF. The CDR3 DNA reads TGCGCCAGCAGCTCGAGGCCTGGACTAGTACTTCTCACCGGGGAGCTGTTTTTT.